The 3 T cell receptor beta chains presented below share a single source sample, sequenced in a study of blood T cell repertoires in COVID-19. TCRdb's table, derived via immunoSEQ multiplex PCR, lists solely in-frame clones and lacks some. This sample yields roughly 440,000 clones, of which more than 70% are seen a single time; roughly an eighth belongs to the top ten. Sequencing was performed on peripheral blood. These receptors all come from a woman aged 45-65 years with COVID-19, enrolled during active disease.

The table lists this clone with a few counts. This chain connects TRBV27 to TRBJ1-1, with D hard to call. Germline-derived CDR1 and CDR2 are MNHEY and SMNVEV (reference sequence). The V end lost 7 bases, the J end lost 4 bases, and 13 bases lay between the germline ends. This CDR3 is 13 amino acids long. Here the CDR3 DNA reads TGTGCCAGCACCCCGGGGTTGGGCACTGAAGCTTTCTTT. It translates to CASTPGLGTEAFF.

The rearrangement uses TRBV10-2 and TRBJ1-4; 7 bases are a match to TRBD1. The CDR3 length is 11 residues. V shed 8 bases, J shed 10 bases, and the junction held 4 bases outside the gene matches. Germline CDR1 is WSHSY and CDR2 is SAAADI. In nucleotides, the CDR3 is TGCGCCAGCGGGACAGACAGAAAACTGTTTTTT. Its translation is CASGTDRKLFF.

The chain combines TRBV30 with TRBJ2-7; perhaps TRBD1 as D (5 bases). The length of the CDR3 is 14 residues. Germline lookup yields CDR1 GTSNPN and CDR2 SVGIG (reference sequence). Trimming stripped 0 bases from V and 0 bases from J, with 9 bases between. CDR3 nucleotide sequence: TGTGCCTGGAGTGTCTACGGACACTCCTACGAGCAGTACTTC. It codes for CAWSVYGHSYEQYF.